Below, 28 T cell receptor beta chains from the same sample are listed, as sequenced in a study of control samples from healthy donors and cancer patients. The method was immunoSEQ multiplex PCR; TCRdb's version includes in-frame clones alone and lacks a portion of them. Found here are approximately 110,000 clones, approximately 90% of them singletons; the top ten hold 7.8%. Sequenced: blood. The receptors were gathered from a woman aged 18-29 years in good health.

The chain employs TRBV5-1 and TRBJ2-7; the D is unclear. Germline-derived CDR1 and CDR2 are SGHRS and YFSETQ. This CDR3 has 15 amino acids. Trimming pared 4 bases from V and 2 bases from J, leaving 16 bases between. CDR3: CASSQTRAATYEQYF. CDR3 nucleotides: TGCGCCAGCAGCCAGACAAGGGCGGCTACCTACGAGCAGTACTTC.

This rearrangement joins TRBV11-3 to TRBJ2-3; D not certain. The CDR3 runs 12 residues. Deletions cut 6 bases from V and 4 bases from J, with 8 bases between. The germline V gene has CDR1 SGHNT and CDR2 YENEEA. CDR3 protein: CASSDESDTQYF. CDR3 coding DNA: TGTGCCAGCAGTGATGAATCAGATACGCAGTATTTT. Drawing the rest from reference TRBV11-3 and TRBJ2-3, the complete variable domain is EAGVVQSPRYKIIEKKQPVAFWCNPISGHNTLYWYLQNLGQGPELLIRYENEEAVDDSQLPKDRFSAERLKGVDSTLKIQPAELGDSAVYLCASSDESDTQYFGPGTRLTVL.

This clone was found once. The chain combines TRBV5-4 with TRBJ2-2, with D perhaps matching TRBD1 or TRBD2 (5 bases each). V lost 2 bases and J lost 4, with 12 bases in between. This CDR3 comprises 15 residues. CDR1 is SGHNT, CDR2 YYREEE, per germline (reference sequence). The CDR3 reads CASSFIGGVTGELFF. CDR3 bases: TGTGCCAGCAGCTTCATTGGGGGAGTCACCGGGGAGCTGTTTTTT.

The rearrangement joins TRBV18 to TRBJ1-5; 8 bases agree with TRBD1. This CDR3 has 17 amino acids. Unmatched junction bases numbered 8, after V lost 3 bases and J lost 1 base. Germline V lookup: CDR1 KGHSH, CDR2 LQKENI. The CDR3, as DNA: TGTGCCAGCTCACCGGGCGGACAGGGTCAAAGCAATCAGCCCCAGCATTTT. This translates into CASSPGGQGQSNQPQHF.

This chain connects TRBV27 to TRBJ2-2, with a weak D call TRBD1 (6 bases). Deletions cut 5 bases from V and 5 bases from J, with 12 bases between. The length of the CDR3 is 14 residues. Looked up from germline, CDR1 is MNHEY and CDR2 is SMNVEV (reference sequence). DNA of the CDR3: TGTGCCAGCAGTGGGAAAGGGGGTACCGGGGAGCTGTTTTTT. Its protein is CASSGKGGTGELFF.

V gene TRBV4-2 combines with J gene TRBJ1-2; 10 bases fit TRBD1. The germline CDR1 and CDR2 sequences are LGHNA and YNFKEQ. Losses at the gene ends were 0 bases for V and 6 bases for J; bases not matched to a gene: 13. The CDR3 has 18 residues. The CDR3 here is CASSQDLLGTGDRDGYTF. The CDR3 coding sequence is TGTGCCAGCAGCCAAGACCTACTAGGGACAGGGGATCGGGATGGCTACACCTTC.

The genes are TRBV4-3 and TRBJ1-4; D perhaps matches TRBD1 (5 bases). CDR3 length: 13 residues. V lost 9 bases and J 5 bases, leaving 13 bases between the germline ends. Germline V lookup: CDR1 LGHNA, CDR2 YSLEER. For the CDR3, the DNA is TGCGCCAGTTCCGGGGCGCTGAATGAAAAACTGTTTTTT. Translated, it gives CASSGALNEKLFF.

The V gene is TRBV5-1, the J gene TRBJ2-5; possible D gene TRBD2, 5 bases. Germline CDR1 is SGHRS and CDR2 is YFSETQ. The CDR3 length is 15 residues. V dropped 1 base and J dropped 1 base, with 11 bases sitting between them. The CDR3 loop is CASSLSGSGQETQYF. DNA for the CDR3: TGCGCCAGCAGCTTGAGTGGGAGTGGCCAAGAGACCCAGTACTTC.

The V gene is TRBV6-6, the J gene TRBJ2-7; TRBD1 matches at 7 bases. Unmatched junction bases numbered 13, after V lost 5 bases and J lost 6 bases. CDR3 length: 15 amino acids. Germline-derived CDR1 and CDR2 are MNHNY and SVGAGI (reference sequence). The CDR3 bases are TGTGCCAGCAGTCCCGGGACAGTGGGGATGGGCGAGCAGTACTTC. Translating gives CASSPGTVGMGEQYF.

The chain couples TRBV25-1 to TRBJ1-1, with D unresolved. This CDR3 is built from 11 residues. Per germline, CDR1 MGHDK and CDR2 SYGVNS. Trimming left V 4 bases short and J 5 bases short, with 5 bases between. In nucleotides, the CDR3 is TGTGCCAGCAGTGCCCGGACTGAAGCTTTCTTT. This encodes CASSARTEAFF.

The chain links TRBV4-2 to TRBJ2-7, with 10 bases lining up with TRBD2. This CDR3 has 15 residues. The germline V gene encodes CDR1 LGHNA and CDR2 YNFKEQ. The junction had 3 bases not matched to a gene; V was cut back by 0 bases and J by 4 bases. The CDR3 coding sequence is TGTGCCAGCAGCCAAGACACTAGCGGGACTTACGAGCAGTACTTC. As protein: CASSQDTSGTYEQYF.

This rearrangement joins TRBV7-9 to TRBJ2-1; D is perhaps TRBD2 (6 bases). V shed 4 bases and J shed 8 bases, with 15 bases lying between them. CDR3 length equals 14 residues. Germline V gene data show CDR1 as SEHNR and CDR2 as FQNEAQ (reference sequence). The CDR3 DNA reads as TGTGCCAGCAGCTCTTTGACTAGTCATGATGAGCAGTTCTTC. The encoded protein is CASSSLTSHDEQFF.

The CDR3 loop reads CASNRKAADYGYTF. The CDR3 region has the DNA TGTGCCAGTAACCGAAAGGCAGCCGACTATGGCTACACCTTC. V is TRBV19 and J is TRBJ1-2; D not certain. The CDR3 is 14 amino acids. V gave up 7 bases and J gave up 3 bases, with 15 bases separating them. Per germline, CDR1 LNHDA and CDR2 SQIVND (reference sequence).

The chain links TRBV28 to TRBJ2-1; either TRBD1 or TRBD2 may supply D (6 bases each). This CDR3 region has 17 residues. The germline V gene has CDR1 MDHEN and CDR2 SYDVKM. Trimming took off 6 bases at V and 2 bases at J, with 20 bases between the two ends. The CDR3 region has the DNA TGTGCCAGCAGCCTAGGGGGGCTGGGGAACGCCTACAATGAGCAGTTCTTC. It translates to CASSLGGLGNAYNEQFF.

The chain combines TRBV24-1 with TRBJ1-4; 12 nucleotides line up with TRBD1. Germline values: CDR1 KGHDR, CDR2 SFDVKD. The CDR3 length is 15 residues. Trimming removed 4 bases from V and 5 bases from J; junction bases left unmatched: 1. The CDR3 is CATSEGQGANEKLFF. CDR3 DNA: TGTGCCACCAGTGAGGGACAGGGGGCCAATGAAAAACTGTTTTTT.

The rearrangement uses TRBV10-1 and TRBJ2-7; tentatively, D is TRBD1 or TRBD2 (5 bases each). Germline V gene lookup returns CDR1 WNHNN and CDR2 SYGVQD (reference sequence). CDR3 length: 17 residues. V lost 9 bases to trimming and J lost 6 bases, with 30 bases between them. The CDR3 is CARPGAATSGGRGEQYF. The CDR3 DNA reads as TGCGCCAGACCTGGGGCGGCTACGTCTGGAGGACGGGGCGAGCAGTACTTC.

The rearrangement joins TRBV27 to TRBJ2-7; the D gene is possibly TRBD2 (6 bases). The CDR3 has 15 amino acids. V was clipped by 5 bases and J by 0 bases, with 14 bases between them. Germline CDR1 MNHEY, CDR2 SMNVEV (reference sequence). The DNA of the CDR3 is TGTGCCAGCAGTCTCGCTGGAGGGACCTCCTACGAGCAGTACTTC. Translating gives CASSLAGGTSYEQYF.

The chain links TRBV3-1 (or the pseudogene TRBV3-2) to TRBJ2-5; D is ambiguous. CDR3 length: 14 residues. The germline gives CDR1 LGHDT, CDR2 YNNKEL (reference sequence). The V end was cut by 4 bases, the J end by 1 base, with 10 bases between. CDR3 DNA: TGTGCCAGCAGCCCGACCAATTCCCAAGAGACCCAGTACTTC. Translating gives CASSPTNSQETQYF.

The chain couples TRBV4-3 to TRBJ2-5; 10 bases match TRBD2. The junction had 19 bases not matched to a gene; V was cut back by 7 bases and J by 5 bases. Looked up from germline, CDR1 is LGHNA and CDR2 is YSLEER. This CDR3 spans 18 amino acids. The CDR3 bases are TGCGCCAGCACGGGAAAACAGAGCGGGGGGGTTCTATATGAGACCCAGTACTTC. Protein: CASTGKQSGGVLYETQYF.

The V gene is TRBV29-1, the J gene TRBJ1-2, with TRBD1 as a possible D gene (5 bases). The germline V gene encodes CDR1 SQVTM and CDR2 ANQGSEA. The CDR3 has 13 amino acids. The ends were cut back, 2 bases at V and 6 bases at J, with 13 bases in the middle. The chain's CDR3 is CSVEPPRGDGYTF. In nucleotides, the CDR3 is TGCAGCGTTGAACCCCCGCGGGGGGATGGCTACACCTTC.

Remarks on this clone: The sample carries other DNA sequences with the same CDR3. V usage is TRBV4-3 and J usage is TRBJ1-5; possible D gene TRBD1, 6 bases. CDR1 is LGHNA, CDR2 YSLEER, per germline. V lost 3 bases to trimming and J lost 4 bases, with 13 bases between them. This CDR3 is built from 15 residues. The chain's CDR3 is CASSQGTGANQPQHF. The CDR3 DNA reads TGCGCCAGCAGCCAGGGGACGGGGGCAAATCAGCCCCAGCATTTT.

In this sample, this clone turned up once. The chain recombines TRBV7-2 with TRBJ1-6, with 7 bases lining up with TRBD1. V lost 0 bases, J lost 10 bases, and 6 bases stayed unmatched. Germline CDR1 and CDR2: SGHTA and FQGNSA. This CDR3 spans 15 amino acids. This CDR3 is CASSLASGGESPLHF. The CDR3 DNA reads TGTGCCAGCAGCTTAGCGTCAGGGGGAGAGTCACCCCTCCACTTT.

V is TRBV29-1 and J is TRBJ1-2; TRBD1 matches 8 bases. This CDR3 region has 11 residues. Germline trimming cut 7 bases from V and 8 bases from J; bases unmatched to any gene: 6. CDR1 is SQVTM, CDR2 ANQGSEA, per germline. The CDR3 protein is CSAGQGGGYTF. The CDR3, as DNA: TGCAGCGCTGGACAGGGTGGAGGCTACACCTTC. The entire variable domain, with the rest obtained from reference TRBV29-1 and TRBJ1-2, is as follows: SAVISQKPSRDICQRGTSLTIQCQVDSQVTMMFWYRQQPGQSLTLIATANQGSEATYESGFVIDKFPISRPNLTFSTLTVSNMSPEDSSIYLCSAGQGGGYTFGSGTRLTVV.

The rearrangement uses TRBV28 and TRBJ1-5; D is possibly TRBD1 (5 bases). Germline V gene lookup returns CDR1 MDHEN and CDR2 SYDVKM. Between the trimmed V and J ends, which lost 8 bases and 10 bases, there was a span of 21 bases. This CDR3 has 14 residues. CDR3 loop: CASGRDDDILPQHF. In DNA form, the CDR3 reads TGTGCCAGCGGGAGGGACGATGATATTTTACCCCAGCATTTT.

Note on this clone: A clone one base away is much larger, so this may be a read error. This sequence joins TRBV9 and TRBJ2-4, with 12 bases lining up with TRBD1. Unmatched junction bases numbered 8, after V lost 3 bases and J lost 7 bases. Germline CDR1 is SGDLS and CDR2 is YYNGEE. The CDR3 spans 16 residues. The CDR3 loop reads CASSASGTGGANIQYF. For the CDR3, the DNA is TGTGCCAGCAGCGCGTCCGGGACAGGGGGCGCGAACATTCAGTACTTC.

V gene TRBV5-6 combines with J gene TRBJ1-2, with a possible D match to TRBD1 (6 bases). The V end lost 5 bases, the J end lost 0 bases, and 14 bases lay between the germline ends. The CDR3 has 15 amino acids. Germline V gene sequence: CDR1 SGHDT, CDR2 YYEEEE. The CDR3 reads CASRLRGTSNYGYTF. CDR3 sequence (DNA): TGTGCCAGCAGGCTTAGGGGGACCTCTAACTATGGCTACACCTTC.

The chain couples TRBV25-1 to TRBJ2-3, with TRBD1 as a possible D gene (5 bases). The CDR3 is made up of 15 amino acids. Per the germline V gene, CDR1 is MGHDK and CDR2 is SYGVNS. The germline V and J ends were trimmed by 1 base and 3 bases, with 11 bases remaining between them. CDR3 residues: CASSESGADTDTQYF. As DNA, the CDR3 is TGTGCCAGCAGTGAATCTGGGGCGGATACAGATACGCAGTATTTT. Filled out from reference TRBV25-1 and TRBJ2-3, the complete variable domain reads EADIYQTPRYLVIGTGKKITLECSQTMGHDKMYWYQQDPGMELHLIHYSYGVNSTEKGDLSSESTVSRIRTEHFPLTLESARPSHTSQYLCASSESGADTDTQYFGPGTRLTVL.

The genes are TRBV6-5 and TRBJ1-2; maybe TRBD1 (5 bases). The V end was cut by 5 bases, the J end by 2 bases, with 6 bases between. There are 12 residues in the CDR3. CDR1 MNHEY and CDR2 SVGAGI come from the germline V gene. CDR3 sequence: CASSRGNYGYTF. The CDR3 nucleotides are TGTGCCAGCAGTCGGGGGAACTATGGCTACACCTTC.